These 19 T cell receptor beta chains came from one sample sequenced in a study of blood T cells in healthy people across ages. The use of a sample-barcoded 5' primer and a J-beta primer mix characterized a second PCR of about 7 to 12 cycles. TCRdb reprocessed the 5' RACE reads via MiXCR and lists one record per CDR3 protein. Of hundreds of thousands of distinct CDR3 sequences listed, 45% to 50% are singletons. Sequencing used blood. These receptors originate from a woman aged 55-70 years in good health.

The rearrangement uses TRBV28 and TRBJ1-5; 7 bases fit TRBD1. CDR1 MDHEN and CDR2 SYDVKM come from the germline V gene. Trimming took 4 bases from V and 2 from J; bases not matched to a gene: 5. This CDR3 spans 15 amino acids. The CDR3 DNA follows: TGTGCCAGCAGTTCGACAGGGAGGGGCAATCAGCCCCAGCATTTT. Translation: CASSSTGRGNQPQHF. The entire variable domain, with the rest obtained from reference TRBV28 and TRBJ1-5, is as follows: DVKVTQSSRYLVKRTGEKVFLECVQDMDHENMFWYRQDPGLGLRLIYFSYDVKMKEKGDIPEGYSVSREKKERFSLILESASTNQTSMYLCASSSTGRGNQPQHFGDGTRLSIL.

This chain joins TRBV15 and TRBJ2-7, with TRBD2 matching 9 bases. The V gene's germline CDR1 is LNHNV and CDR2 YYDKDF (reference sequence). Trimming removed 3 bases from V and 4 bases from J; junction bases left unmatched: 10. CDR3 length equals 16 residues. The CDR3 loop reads CATSRETSGKRYEQYF. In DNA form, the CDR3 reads TGTGCCACCAGCAGGGAGACTAGCGGAAAAAGATACGAGCAGTACTTC.

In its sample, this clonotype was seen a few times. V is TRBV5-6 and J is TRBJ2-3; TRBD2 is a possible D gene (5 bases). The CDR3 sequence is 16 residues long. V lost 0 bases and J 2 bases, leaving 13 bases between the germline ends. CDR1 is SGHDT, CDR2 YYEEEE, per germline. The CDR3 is CASSLEVRGFTDTQYF. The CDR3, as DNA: TGTGCCAGCAGCTTGGAAGTTCGGGGATTCACAGATACGCAGTATTTT.

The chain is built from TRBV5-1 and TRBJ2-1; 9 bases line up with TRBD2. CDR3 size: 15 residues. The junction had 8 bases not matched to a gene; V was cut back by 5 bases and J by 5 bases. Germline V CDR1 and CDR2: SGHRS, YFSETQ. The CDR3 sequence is CASRPQAGGDNEQFF. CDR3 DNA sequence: TGCGCCAGCAGACCCCAAGCGGGAGGTGACAATGAGCAGTTCTTC.

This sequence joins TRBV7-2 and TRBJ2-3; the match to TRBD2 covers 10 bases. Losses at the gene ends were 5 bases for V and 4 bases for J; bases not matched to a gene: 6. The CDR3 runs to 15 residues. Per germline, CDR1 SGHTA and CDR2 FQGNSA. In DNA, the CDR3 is TGTGCCAGCAGCCGCCGGACTAGCGGCGCAGATACGCAGTATTTT. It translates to CASSRRTSGADTQYF.

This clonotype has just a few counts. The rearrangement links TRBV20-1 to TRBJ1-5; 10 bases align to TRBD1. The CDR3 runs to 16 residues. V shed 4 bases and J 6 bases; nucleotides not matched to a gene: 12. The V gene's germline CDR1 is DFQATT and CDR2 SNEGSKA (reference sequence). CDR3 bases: TGCAGTGCTACCCCCTGGACAGGGGGGAGTGTTCAGCCCCAGCATTTT. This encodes CSATPWTGGSVQPQHF.

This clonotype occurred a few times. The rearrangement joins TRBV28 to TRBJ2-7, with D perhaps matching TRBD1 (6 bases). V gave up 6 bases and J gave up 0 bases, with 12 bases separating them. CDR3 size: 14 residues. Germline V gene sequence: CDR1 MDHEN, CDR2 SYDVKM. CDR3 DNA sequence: TGTGCCAGCAGAACAGGGAGCCGCTCCTACGAGCAGTACTTC. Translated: CASRTGSRSYEQYF.

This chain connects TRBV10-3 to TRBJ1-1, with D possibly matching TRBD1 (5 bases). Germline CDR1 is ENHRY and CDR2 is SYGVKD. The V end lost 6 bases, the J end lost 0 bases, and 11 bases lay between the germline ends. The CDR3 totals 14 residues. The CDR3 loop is CAIRIGQLNTEAFF. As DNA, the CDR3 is TGTGCCATCAGGATCGGACAATTGAACACTGAAGCTTTCTTT.

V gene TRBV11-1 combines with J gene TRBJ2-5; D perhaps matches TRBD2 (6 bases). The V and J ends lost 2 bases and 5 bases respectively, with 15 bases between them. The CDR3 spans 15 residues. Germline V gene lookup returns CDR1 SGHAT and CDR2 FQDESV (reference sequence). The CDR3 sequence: CASSLNSVRGETQYF. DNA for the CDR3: TGTGCCAGCAGCTTAAACAGCGTTCGGGGGGAGACCCAGTACTTC.

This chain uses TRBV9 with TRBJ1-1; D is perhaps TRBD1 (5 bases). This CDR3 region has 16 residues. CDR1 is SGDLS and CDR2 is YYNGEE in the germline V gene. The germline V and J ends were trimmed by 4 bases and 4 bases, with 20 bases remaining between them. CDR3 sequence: CASSPVVWGSGTEAFF. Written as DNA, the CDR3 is TGTGCCAGCAGCCCCGTTGTCTGGGGGTCGGGCACTGAAGCTTTCTTT.

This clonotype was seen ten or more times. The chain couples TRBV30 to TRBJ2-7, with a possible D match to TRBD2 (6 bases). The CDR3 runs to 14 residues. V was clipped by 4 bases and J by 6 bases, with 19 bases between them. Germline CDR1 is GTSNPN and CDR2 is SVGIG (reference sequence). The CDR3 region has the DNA TGTGCCTGGACGAAGGCGGGACTGAACTTCGAGCAGTACTTC. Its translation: CAWTKAGLNFEQYF. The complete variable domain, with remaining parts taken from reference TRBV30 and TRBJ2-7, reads SQTIHQWPATLVQPVGSPLSLECTVEGTSNPNLYWYRQAAGRGLQLLFYSVGIGQISSEVPQNLSASRPQDRQFILSSKKLLLSDSGFYLCAWTKAGLNFEQYFGPGTRLTVT.

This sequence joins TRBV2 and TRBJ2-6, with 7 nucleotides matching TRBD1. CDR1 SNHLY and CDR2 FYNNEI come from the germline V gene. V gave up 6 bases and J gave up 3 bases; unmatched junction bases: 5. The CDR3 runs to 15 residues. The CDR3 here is CASRDRVYGANVLTF. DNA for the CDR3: TGTGCCAGCAGAGACAGGGTTTATGGGGCCAACGTCCTGACTTTC.

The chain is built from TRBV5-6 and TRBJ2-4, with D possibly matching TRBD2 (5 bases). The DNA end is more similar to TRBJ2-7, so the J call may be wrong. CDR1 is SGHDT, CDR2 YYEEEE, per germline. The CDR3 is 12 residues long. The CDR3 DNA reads TGTGCCAGCAGAGAGGGCGGGTACGAGCAGTACTTC. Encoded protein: CASREGGYEQYF.

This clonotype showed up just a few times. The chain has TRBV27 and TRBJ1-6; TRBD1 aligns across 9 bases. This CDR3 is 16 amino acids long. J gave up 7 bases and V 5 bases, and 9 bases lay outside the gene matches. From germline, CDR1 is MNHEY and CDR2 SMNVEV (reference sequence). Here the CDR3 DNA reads TGTGCCAGCAGTATCCTTCGGGACAGGGTCAATTCACCCCTCCACTTT. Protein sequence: CASSILRDRVNSPLHF.

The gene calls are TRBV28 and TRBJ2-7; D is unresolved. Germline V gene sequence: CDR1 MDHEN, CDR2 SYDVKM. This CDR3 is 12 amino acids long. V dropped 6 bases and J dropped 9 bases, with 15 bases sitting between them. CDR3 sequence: CASSLVRSGQYF. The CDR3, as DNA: TGTGCCAGCAGCCTAGTCCGGTCGGGGCAGTACTTC.

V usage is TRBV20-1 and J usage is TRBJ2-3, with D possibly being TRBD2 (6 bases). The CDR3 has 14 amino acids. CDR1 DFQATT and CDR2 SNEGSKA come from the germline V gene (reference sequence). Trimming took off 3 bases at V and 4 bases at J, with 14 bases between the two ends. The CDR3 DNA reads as TGCAGTGCTAGTGGTCCTAGCGAGGCAGATACGCAGTATTTT. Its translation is CSASGPSEADTQYF.

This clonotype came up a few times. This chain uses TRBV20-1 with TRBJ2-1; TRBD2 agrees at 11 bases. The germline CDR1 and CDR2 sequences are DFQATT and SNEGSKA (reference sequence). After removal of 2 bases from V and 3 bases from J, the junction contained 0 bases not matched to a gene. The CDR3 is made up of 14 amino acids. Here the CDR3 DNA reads TGCAGTGCTAGACTAGCGGGAGGCTACAATGAGCAGTTCTTC. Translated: CSARLAGGYNEQFF.

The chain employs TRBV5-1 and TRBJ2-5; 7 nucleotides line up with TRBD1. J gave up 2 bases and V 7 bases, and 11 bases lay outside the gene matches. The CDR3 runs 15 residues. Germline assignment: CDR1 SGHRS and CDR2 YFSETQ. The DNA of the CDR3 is TGCGCCAGCTCCGACTTCGGACAGGCGCAAGAGACCCAGTACTTC. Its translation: CASSDFGQAQETQYF. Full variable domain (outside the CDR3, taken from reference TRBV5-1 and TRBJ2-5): KAGVTQTPRYLIKTRGQQVTLSCSPISGHRSVSWYQQTPGQGLQFLFEYFSETQRNKGNFPGRFSGRQFSNSRSEMNVSTLELGDSALYLCASSDFGQAQETQYFGPGTRLLVL.

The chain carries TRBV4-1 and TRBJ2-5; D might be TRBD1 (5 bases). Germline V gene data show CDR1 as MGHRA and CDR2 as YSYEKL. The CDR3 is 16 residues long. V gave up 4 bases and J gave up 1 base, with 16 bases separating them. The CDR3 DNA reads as TGCGCCAGCAGCCGAGGCGACAGCTCATTCCAAGAGACCCAGTACTTC. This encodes CASSRGDSSFQETQYF.